This entry concerns a single TCR beta chain. What it recognizes is unknown. This specimen comes from a study of OX40 agonist ivuxolimab in advanced cancers. The study, taken as a whole, reports: In general, CD8+ T cells held more expanded clones than CD4+ did, on average. Circulating CD4+ and CD8+ T cells showed clonal expansion by week 6 at 0.1 to 3.0 mg/kg.

Clones were sequenced by immunoSEQ multiplex PCR, and TCRdb holds only the in-frame ones, with some missing. The sample lists 72,000 or so clones, 75% to 85% occurring once. CDR3 size: 15 residues. Germline loops: CDR1 SGHKS, CDR2 YYEKEE (reference sequence). V lost 6 bases to trimming and J lost 5 bases, with 21 bases between them. The clonotype comes from an adult with an advanced solid tumor such as melanoma, head and neck, liver or kidney cancer. This chain connects TRBV5-5 to TRBJ2-7, with D perhaps TRBD1 or TRBD2 (6 bases each). The material sequenced was CD4+ or CD8+ T cells sorted from blood, taken in a trial of the OX40 agonist ivuxolimab. The CDR3 DNA follows: TGTGCCAGCACCCGGGGGCCGGGGGCGAGGAACGAGCAGTACTTC. It codes for CASTRGPGARNEQYF. Complete variable domain (other parts from reference TRBV5-5 and TRBJ2-7): DAGVTQSPTHLIKTRGQQVTLRCSPISGHKSVSWYQQVLGQGPQFIFQYYEKEERGRGNFPDRFSARQFPNYSSELNVNALLLGDSALYLCASTRGPGARNEQYFGPGTRLTVT.